This T cell receptor beta chain is drawn from a study of shared clonotypes between healthy human individuals. The CDR3 spans 16 residues. V lost 5 bases to trimming and J lost 0 bases, with 13 bases between them. CDR1 and CDR2 from the germline V gene are SGHVS and FQNEAQ. Study results and caveats: The genetic and exposure-history diversity represented was limited by few donors.

The assay ran at deep level. Assay used: immunoSEQ multiplex PCR; TCRdb lists only in-frame clones, some missing. The sample carries roughly 1,000,000 clones, around three quarters recorded once. Remarks on this clone: Its target is unknown.

This sequence joins TRBV7-8 and TRBJ1-4; tentatively, D is TRBD1 (6 bases). This receptor was taken from a man aged 18 to 35 in good health. Some clones in this sample may be carry-over from other donors' samples. Sequences were obtained from memory CD4+ T cells from PBMCs. Subset described: CD45RA-negative fraction. CDR3 protein: CASSEPRGTTNEKLFF. For the CDR3, the DNA is TGTGCCAGCAGCGAACCGAGGGGGACAACTAATGAAAAACTGTTTTTT.